These 27 T cell receptor beta chains originate from one sample sequenced in a study of CD8+CD57+ T cells in acquired aplastic anemia. TCR beta VDJ and CDR3 profiling used genomic DNA as template. TCRdb independently ran MiXCR on the reads; one entry per CDR3 protein. The sample yields tens of thousands of distinct CDR3 sequences, roughly two thirds seen once. All sequencing subjects had displayed CD8+CD57+ cell expansion on flow cytometry. The sample taken for sequencing was sorted CD4+, CD8+, or CD8+CD57+ T cells (not recorded which) from PBMCs. The receptors stem from a human donor with aplastic anemia.

The V and J genes are TRBV4-3 and TRBJ1-4; the match to TRBD1 covers 7 bases. The germline gives CDR1 LGHNA, CDR2 YSLEER. This CDR3 is built from 16 residues. Unmatched junction bases numbered 10, after V lost 1 base and J lost 8 bases. The CDR3 sequence is CASSQVLQGGREKLFF. CDR3 DNA sequence: TGCGCCAGCAGCCAAGTCCTGCAGGGGGGTCGGGAAAAACTGTTTTTT.

The rearrangement links TRBV11-1 to TRBJ1-2; possible D gene TRBD1, 5 bases. The CDR3 covers 15 residues. Trimming cost V 5 bases and J 2 bases, with 15 bases left between them. Germline V lookup: CDR1 SGHAT, CDR2 FQDESV (reference sequence). As DNA, the CDR3 is TGTGCCAGCAGCCTGGGACTAGCGGGAAACTATGGCTACACCTTC. It codes for CASSLGLAGNYGYTF.

The chain combines TRBV19 with TRBJ2-6, with 11 bases lining up with TRBD1. The V and J ends lost 10 bases and 6 bases, in that order; junction bases with no gene match: 8. Germline CDR1 is LNHDA and CDR2 is SQIVND (reference sequence). This CDR3 is 15 amino acids long. The DNA of the CDR3 is TGTGCCACGGACAGGGGGCGGTTTGAGGCCAACGTCCTGACTTTC. Amino acid sequence: CATDRGRFEANVLTF. The full variable domain, with the rest looked up from reference TRBV19 and TRBJ2-6, is DGGITQSPKYLFRKEGQNVTLSCEQNLNHDAMYWYRQDPGQGLRLIYYSQIVNDFQKGDIAEGYSVSREKKESFPLTVTSAQKNPTAFYLCATDRGRFEANVLTFGAGSRLTVL.

The rearrangement uses TRBV5-6 and TRBJ2-7; D gene ambiguous. The CDR3 spans 11 residues. Trimming took off 4 bases at V and 6 bases at J, with 8 bases between the two ends. The germline V gene encodes CDR1 SGHDT and CDR2 YYEEEE. Here the CDR3 reads CASSRPAEQYF. CDR3 coding DNA: TGTGCCAGCAGCCGACCGGCCGAGCAGTACTTC.

This sequence joins TRBV24-1 and TRBJ2-1; D perhaps matches TRBD1 (6 bases). Germline V gene sequence: CDR1 KGHDR, CDR2 SFDVKD. Trimming removed 3 bases from V and 5 bases from J, with 13 bases in between. CDR3 length: 15 amino acids. CDR3 DNA: TGTGCCACCAGTGATCCCCGGACAGTCAACAATGAGCAGTTCTTC. It codes for CATSDPRTVNNEQFF.

The V gene is TRBV24-1, the J gene TRBJ2-5; 7 nucleotides align to TRBD2. The CDR3 sequence is 14 residues long. V lost 5 bases to trimming and J lost 1 base; unmatched junction nucleotides: 3. Germline loops: CDR1 KGHDR, CDR2 SFDVKD. The chain's CDR3 is CATSAASGQETQYF. CDR3 nucleotide sequence: TGTGCCACCAGTGCGGCTAGCGGCCAAGAGACCCAGTACTTC.

This clonotype was picked up a small number of times. The chain uses TRBV29-1 and TRBJ1-2; 7 bases fit TRBD1. Germline CDR1 and CDR2: SQVTM and ANQGSEA. The J segment lost 2 bases and the V segment lost 6 bases, leaving 3 bases of the junction unmatched. The CDR3 is 12 residues long. This chain's CDR3 is CSVRDSNYGYTF. The CDR3 DNA reads TGCAGCGTACGGGACAGCAACTATGGCTACACCTTC.

This clonotype was counted only a few times. This may come from a read error, since a much larger clone is one base off. The chain has TRBV2 and TRBJ2-7; D ambiguous. This CDR3 has 11 residues. Trimming shortened V by 2 bases and J by 2 bases, and 1 base separated the two germline ends. The germline gives CDR1 SNHLY, CDR2 FYNNEI. The CDR3 here is CASSETYEQYF. The CDR3 DNA reads TGTGCCAGCAGTGAAACCTACGAGCAGTACTTC.

The gene calls are TRBV11-2 and TRBJ2-7; unclear D gene. This CDR3 spans 11 amino acids. Trimming shortened V by 0 bases and J by 6 bases, and 3 bases separated the two germline ends. Germline V lookup: CDR1 SGHAT, CDR2 FQNNGV. Here the CDR3 DNA reads TGTGCCAGCAGCTTAGATGGCGAGCAGTACTTC. Amino acids: CASSLDGEQYF.

The chain recombines TRBV10-3 with TRBJ1-5; weak D call: TRBD1 (5 bases). Trimming took 10 bases from V and 0 from J, leaving 16 bases between them. This CDR3 has 15 residues. Germline V CDR1 and CDR2: ENHRY, SYGVKD. CDR3 loop: CATDLRGNSNQPQHF. CDR3 DNA: TGTGCCACCGACCTCCGGGGGAATAGCAATCAGCCCCAGCATTTT.

This clonotype was found once. This rearrangement joins TRBV10-3 to TRBJ2-1; D may be TRBD2 (5 bases). CDR1 and CDR2 (germline): ENHRY, SYGVKD. The CDR3 has 16 amino acids. V shed 0 bases and J shed 10 bases, with 19 bases lying between them. The CDR3 region has the DNA TGTGCCATCAGTGAGTCTCCTAGCTCCCCTACAATGGAGCAGTTCTTC. Encoded protein: CAISESPSSPTMEQFF.

This clonotype came up many times. This chain joins TRBV7-9 and TRBJ2-1, with 10 bases identical to TRBD2. The CDR3 has 13 amino acids. Trimming cost V 9 bases and J 5 bases; bases outside gene matches: 4. From germline, CDR1 is SEHNR and CDR2 FQNEAQ (reference sequence). The CDR3 nucleotides are TGTGCCAGAACCGGGACTAGCGACAATGAGCAGTTCTTC. This gives the protein CARTGTSDNEQFF.

This chain joins TRBV7-2 and TRBJ1-2; maybe TRBD1 (5 bases). Between the trimmed V and J ends, which lost 5 bases and 8 bases, there was a span of 15 bases. Germline-derived CDR1 and CDR2 are SGHTA and FQGNSA. The CDR3 covers 13 residues. CDR3 residues: CASSLGADSGYTF. CDR3 nucleotides: TGTGCCAGCAGCCTCGGGGCCGATAGCGGCTACACCTTC.

A word on this clonotype: As the CDR3 is not closed by the conserved phenylalanine or tryptophan, this likely results from a read error. V usage is TRBV7-6 and J usage is TRBJ2-3; D is unresolved. The CDR3 sequence is 13 residues long. V lost 4 bases and J 2 bases, leaving 7 bases between the germline ends. Germline V lookup: CDR1 SGHVS, CDR2 FNYEAQ. As DNA, the CDR3 is TGTGCCAGCAGCTCCCAGCTCACAGATACGCAGTATTCT. Its protein is CASSSQLTDTQYS.

A word on this clonotype: Compared with germline, one end of the junction differs, possibly owing to a read error. The CDR3: CASSRREGDTQYF. Here the CDR3 DNA reads TGTGCCAGCAGTCGAAGGGAGGGAGATACGCAGTATTTT. The chain joins TRBV10-3 to TRBJ2-3; 7 bases agree with TRBD2. The CDR3 sequence is 13 residues long. Germline V gene data show CDR1 as ENHRY and CDR2 as SYGVKD.

In DNA form, the CDR3 reads TGTGCCAGCAGCTCACCCGGGGGGCTAGAGACCCAGTACTTC. Translation: CASSSPGGLETQYF. This rearrangement joins TRBV9 to TRBJ2-5, with D perhaps TRBD2 (7 bases). V lost 4 bases and J lost 4, with 14 bases in between. The CDR3 is 14 residues long. Germline-derived CDR1 and CDR2 are SGDLS and YYNGEE. Full variable domain (remainder filled in from reference TRBV9 and TRBJ2-5): DSGVTQTPKHLITATGQRVTLRCSPRSGDLSVYWYQQSLDQGLQFLIQYYNGEERAKGNILERFSAQQFPDLHSELNLSSLELGDSALYFCASSSPGGLETQYFGPGTRLLVL.

The J gene is TRBJ2-7, the V gene TRBV10-3; 7 bases align to TRBD1. Germline values: CDR1 ENHRY, CDR2 SYGVKD. V dropped 5 bases and J dropped 3; count of bases not matched to a gene: 10. The CDR3 spans 15 residues. CDR3 residues: CAISLHRDRGYEQYF. CDR3 sequence (DNA): TGTGCCATCAGTCTTCACCGGGACAGAGGCTACGAGCAGTACTTC.

The V call is TRBV9, the J call TRBJ2-1, with 7 bases aligning to TRBD2. This CDR3 has 14 amino acids. Germline assignment: CDR1 SGDLS and CDR2 YYNGEE. The J segment lost 10 bases and the V segment lost 6 bases, leaving 13 bases of the junction unmatched. CDR3 protein: CASTPVSPGREQFF. Written as DNA, the CDR3 is TGTGCCAGCACCCCGGTCTCCCCCGGGAGGGAGCAGTTCTTC.

This clonotype was counted once. The chain is built from TRBV7-8 and TRBJ2-5, with TRBD1 matching 7 bases. Germline values: CDR1 SGHVS, CDR2 FQNEAQ. The CDR3 runs to 15 residues. The ends lost 5 bases at V and 2 bases at J; junction bases unmatched: 8. The CDR3 sequence: CASSPPDRLQETQYF. The CDR3 DNA is TGTGCCAGCAGCCCACCGGACAGGCTACAAGAGACCCAGTACTTC.

The chain combines TRBV10-3 with TRBJ1-4, with D possibly matching TRBD1 (5 bases). V was shortened by 6 bases and J by 3 bases, with 8 bases between the two germline ends. This CDR3 is built from 13 residues. Germline CDR1 reads ENHRY; CDR2 reads SYGVKD. CDR3 residues: CAIRGLANEKLFF. The CDR3 nucleotides read TGTGCCATCAGGGGGCTAGCTAATGAAAAACTGTTTTTT.

V is TRBV7-9 and J is TRBJ1-6; D remains unclear. CDR3 size: 13 residues. Germline V gives CDR1 SEHNR, CDR2 FQNEAQ (reference sequence). V lost 1 base and J 6 bases, leaving 4 bases between the germline ends. The CDR3 spells CASSLEFNSPLHF. The DNA for the CDR3 is TGTGCCAGCAGCTTAGAATTTAATTCACCCCTCCACTTT.

The V gene is TRBV24-1, the J gene TRBJ2-5, with D uncertain. V lost 2 bases, J lost 2 bases, and 8 bases lay in between. In germline, CDR1 is KGHDR, CDR2 SFDVKD. The CDR3 has 14 residues. This chain's CDR3 is CATSDWGSQETQYF. CDR3 DNA: TGTGCCACCAGTGATTGGGGATCTCAAGAGACCCAGTACTTC.

The table lists this clonotype with a count of one. This chain's CDR3 is CASSSGRNYYEQYF. CDR3 sequence (DNA): TGTGCCAGCAGCTCCGGACGGAATTACTACGAGCAGTACTTC. The chain has TRBV7-2 and TRBJ2-7, with D uncertain. Per germline, CDR1 SGHTA and CDR2 FQGNSA. Trimming cost V 4 bases and J 3 bases, with 13 bases left between them. This CDR3 has 14 residues.

This sequence joins TRBV7-6 and TRBJ2-5, with 8 bases lining up with TRBD2. The V and J ends lost 6 bases and 4 bases, in that order; junction bases with no gene match: 4. CDR1 SGHVS and CDR2 FNYEAQ come from the germline V gene. This CDR3 contains 13 residues. This chain's CDR3 is CASSSRGGETQYF. The CDR3 DNA reads TGTGCCAGCAGTTCTCGGGGGGGAGAGACCCAGTACTTC.

This clonotype was seen repeatedly, ten times or more. The gene calls are TRBV28 and TRBJ1-6, with D unresolved. Germline V gene data show CDR1 as MDHEN and CDR2 as SYDVKM. There are 11 residues in the CDR3. V shed 5 bases and J shed 13 bases, with 9 bases lying between them. DNA of the CDR3: TGTGCCAGCAGTACTGTTTGGCCCCTCCACTTT. Residues: CASSTVWPLHF.

The rearrangement links TRBV7-6 to TRBJ2-1; 9 bases are shared with TRBD2. CDR1 is SGHVS and CDR2 is FNYEAQ in the germline V gene. V lost 2 bases to trimming and J lost 6 bases; unmatched junction nucleotides: 11. This CDR3 spans 17 amino acids. CDR3 residues: CASSLRLVDSGSNEQFF. The CDR3 DNA sequence: TGTGCCAGCAGCTTAAGGTTGGTGGATAGCGGGAGCAATGAGCAGTTCTTC.

Written as DNA, the CDR3 is TGTGCCAGCAGCTTATGGGACAGGGATCCGTACGAGCAGTACTTC. Protein: CASSLWDRDPYEQYF. The rearrangement links TRBV7-9 to TRBJ2-7; 9 bases are shared with TRBD1. Germline lookup yields CDR1 SEHNR and CDR2 FQNEAQ (reference sequence). The CDR3 length is 15 residues. J lost 4 bases, V lost 2 bases, and 6 bases had no gene match.